Below are 30 T cell receptor beta chains sequenced from a single sample in a study of neurological immune-mediated disorders. TCRdb processed the 5' RACE reads anew with MiXCR; each CDR3 protein has one entry. Altogether approximately 59,000 distinct CDR3 sequences are present, more than 4.5% being singletons, with the ten largest covering roughly 5%. Sequenced material: PBMCs. The receptors shown here come from a human donor with multiple sclerosis. The donor label of this sample is uncertain.

The table lists this clonotype with many counts. The V call is TRBV5-1, the J call TRBJ2-1, with 11 bases identical to TRBD2. The CDR3 loop spans 15 amino acids. Germline loops: CDR1 SGHRS, CDR2 YFSETQ. V shed 6 bases, J shed 3 bases, and the junction held 5 bases outside the gene matches. The CDR3, as DNA: TGCGCCAGCATGGGCCTAGCGGGGGGCTACAATGAGCAGTTCTTC. Its translation is CASMGLAGGYNEQFF.

This clonotype has a count of ten or more. J is TRBJ2-2 and V is TRBV6-5; D ambiguous. With 7 bases removed from V and 6 bases from J, the gap between germline ends came to 15 bases. The CDR3 is 14 amino acids. Germline CDR1 and CDR2: MNHEY and SVGAGI. CDR3 amino acids: CASTSQVVPGELFF. CDR3 coding DNA: TGTGCCAGCACCTCCCAGGTGGTGCCCGGGGAGCTGTTTTTT.

This clonotype was counted once. This chain joins TRBV6-1 and TRBJ1-2; D remains ambiguous. The V end was cut by 4 bases, the J end by 6 bases, with 12 bases between. Germline CDR1 reads MNHNS; CDR2 reads SASEGT. The CDR3 has 13 amino acids. The CDR3 reads CASSGLSGDGYTF. CDR3 nucleotides: TGTGCCAGCAGTGGGCTATCCGGGGATGGCTACACCTTC.

Many counts were recorded for this clonotype. The CDR3 protein is CASSFRLAGGSYNEQFF. CDR3 in DNA: TGCGCCAGCAGCTTCCGACTAGCGGGGGGCTCCTACAATGAGCAGTTCTTC. The chain combines TRBV5-1 with TRBJ2-1; the match to TRBD2 covers 13 bases. This CDR3 is built from 17 residues. The germline V gene has CDR1 SGHRS and CDR2 YFSETQ. V dropped 2 bases and J dropped 0; count of bases not matched to a gene: 2.

This clonotype was recorded many times. This rearrangement joins TRBV9 to TRBJ1-2; D gene uncertain. Germline CDR1 reads SGDLS; CDR2 reads YYNGEE. Trimming stripped 3 bases from V and 14 bases from J, with 14 bases between. This CDR3 spans 11 amino acids. DNA of the CDR3: TGTGCCAGCAGCGGAGAAAAGGCCAGGACCTTC. It encodes CASSGEKARTF.

This clonotype was observed once. At one end the junction does not follow the germline gene, possibly because of a read error. The rearrangement uses TRBV6-2 or TRBV6-3 and TRBJ2-3, with 7 bases identical to TRBD2. CDR3 length equals 13 residues. Looked up from germline, CDR1 is MNHEY and CDR2 is SVGEGT. The CDR3 DNA is TGTGCCAGCACTTACTGGGGAGGGGATACGCAGTATTTT. Translating gives CASTYWGGDTQYF.

The sample holds many counts of this clonotype. The rearrangement uses TRBV4-1 and TRBJ2-3; D is uncertain. Germline assignment: CDR1 MGHRA and CDR2 YSYEKL. The V end was cut by 4 bases, the J end by 0 bases, with 11 bases between. The CDR3 loop spans 15 amino acids. CDR3 nucleotides: TGCGCCAGCAGCCCCCAGGCGGCTAGCACAGATACGCAGTATTTT. Its translation: CASSPQAASTDTQYF.

This clonotype came up many times. This chain connects TRBV7-2 to TRBJ2-3, with D possibly called TRBD1 or TRBD2 (6 bases each). The CDR3 runs 13 residues. Germline V lookup: CDR1 SGHTA, CDR2 FQGNSA. V was pared by 1 base and J by 7 bases, with 9 bases between. The CDR3 DNA reads TGTGCCAGCAGCTTAGGGGGGGCGAATACGCAGTATTTT. This translates into CASSLGGANTQYF.

This clonotype has ten or more counts. This chain uses TRBV20-1 with TRBJ2-5; tentative D call: TRBD2 (5 bases). The CDR3 consists of 13 residues. Germline CDR1 is DFQATT and CDR2 is SNEGSKA (reference sequence). With 3 bases removed from V and 4 bases from J, the gap between germline ends came to 12 bases. The CDR3 DNA sequence: TGCAGTGCTAGGCGAGGGTTCGGAGAGACCCAGTACTTC. Amino acid sequence: CSARRGFGETQYF.

This clonotype was counted at least ten times. The chain combines TRBV6-5 with TRBJ2-7; TRBD2 might be the D (5 bases). Germline CDR1 and CDR2: MNHEY and SVGAGI. The CDR3 contains 16 residues. Trimming pared 0 bases from V and 2 bases from J, leaving 14 bases between. The CDR3 DNA is TGTGCCAGCAGTTACTCGACTCGGGGTAGCCCCTACGAGCAGTACTTC. Protein product: CASSYSTRGSPYEQYF.

This clonotype was counted at least ten times. J is TRBJ2-1 and V is TRBV18, with 8 positions matching TRBD2. V shed 1 base, J shed 2 bases, and the junction held 4 bases outside the gene matches. CDR1 KGHSH and CDR2 LQKENI come from the germline V gene. The CDR3 has 16 residues. In DNA form, the CDR3 reads TGTGCCAGCTCACCACTAGCGGGAAGGACCTACAATGAGCAGTTCTTC. This encodes CASSPLAGRTYNEQFF.

This clonotype has a handful of counts. A much larger clone differs by one base, so this may be a read error. The genes are TRBV7-9 and TRBJ2-7; TRBD1 matches 8 bases. The CDR3 covers 15 residues. Trimming removed 2 bases from V and 3 bases from J; junction bases left unmatched: 6. CDR1 is SEHNR, CDR2 FQNEAQ, per germline (reference sequence). The CDR3 coding sequence is TGTGCCAGCAGCTTATACTCGGGACAGGACTACGAGCAGTACTTC. Protein product: CASSLYSGQDYEQYF.

This chain connects TRBV6-2 or TRBV6-3 to TRBJ1-1; TRBD1 is a possible D gene (5 bases). V lost 6 bases and J 4 bases, leaving 18 bases between the germline ends. The CDR3 loop spans 15 amino acids. Germline V CDR1 and CDR2: MNHEY, SVGEGT. CDR3 nucleotide sequence: TGTGCCAGCAGAAGGGAAGAGACGAGGGGCACTGAAGCTTTCTTT. The encoded protein is CASRREETRGTEAFF.

This clonotype was observed many times. This sequence joins TRBV5-1 and TRBJ1-1, with a tentative D call TRBD1 (5 bases). The germline CDR1 and CDR2 sequences are SGHRS and YFSETQ. Deletions cut 3 bases from V and 1 base from J, with 16 bases between. The CDR3 covers 16 residues. In nucleotides, the CDR3 is TGCGCCAGCAGCTCCGGAACAGGCTGGCGGAACACTGAAGCTTTCTTT. This gives the protein CASSSGTGWRNTEAFF.

Ten or more counts support this clonotype. The V gene is TRBV7-3, the J gene TRBJ2-6; D remains unclear. CDR3 length equals 15 residues. The V end was cut by 0 bases, the J end by 2 bases, with 5 bases between. CDR1 and CDR2 (germline): SGHTA, FQGTGA. Here the CDR3 reads CASSLTRAGANVLTF. The CDR3 nucleotides read TGTGCCAGCAGCTTAACAAGGGCTGGGGCCAACGTCCTGACTTTC.

This clonotype was observed a handful of times. The V and J genes are TRBV20-1 and TRBJ2-3, with D possibly TRBD1 on 5 matching bases. The germline gives CDR1 DFQATT, CDR2 SNEGSKA (reference sequence). V lost 1 base and J 1 base, leaving 18 bases between the germline ends. The CDR3 extends over 17 amino acids. The CDR3 region has the DNA TGCAGTGCTAGAGTCCCCTCTGGGGCCAAAGGCACAGATACGCAGTATTTT. It translates to CSARVPSGAKGTDTQYF.

This clonotype was observed many times. The V and J genes are TRBV5-1 and TRBJ2-3; possibly TRBD2 for D (6 bases). Germline V gene data show CDR1 as SGHRS and CDR2 as YFSETQ. Trimming cost V 4 bases and J 1 base, with 16 bases left between them. The CDR3 is 16 residues long. For the CDR3, the DNA is TGCGCCAGCAGCCGCTCCTCAGCGGGCCGCACAGATACGCAGTATTTT. Translation gives CASSRSSAGRTDTQYF.

This clonotype occurred many times. The gene calls are TRBV10-3 and TRBJ2-7; the D call may be TRBD1 or TRBD2 (5 bases each). The V gene's germline CDR1 is ENHRY and CDR2 SYGVKD. V was shortened by 0 bases and J by 3 bases, with 6 bases between the two germline ends. CDR3 size: 13 residues. CDR3 bases: TGTGCCATCAGTGAGTCGAGGGGCTACGAGCAGTACTTC. Translating it yields CAISESRGYEQYF.

This clonotype was observed many times. The chain is built from TRBV5-6 and TRBJ1-1, with D unresolved. In germline, CDR1 is SGHDT, CDR2 YYEEEE. V was shortened by 4 bases and J by 0 bases, with 16 bases between the two germline ends. CDR3 size: 16 residues. CDR3 DNA: TGTGCCAGCAGCAACGGACCGGTCCTGATGAACACTGAAGCTTTCTTT. Residues: CASSNGPVLMNTEAFF.

This clonotype was recorded at least ten times. V and J are TRBV5-1 and TRBJ1-2; TRBD1 is a possible D gene (6 bases). The CDR3 contains 14 residues. V was cut by 3 bases and J by 10 bases, with 19 bases left in between. Germline V lookup: CDR1 SGHRS, CDR2 YFSETQ. The CDR3 here is CASSSTGGSLVYTF. The CDR3 DNA sequence: TGCGCCAGCAGCTCCACCGGGGGCTCTCTCGTCTACACCTTC. Complete variable domain (other parts from reference TRBV5-1 and TRBJ1-2): KAGVTQTPRYLIKTRGQQVTLSCSPISGHRSVSWYQQTPGQGLQFLFEYFSETQRNKGNFPGRFSGRQFSNSRSEMNVSTLELGDSALYLCASSSTGGSLVYTFGSGTRLTVV.

In its sample, this clonotype was seen many times. The J gene is TRBJ2-5, the V gene TRBV20-1; 7 bases are shared with TRBD2. Per germline, CDR1 DFQATT and CDR2 SNEGSKA (reference sequence). The CDR3 covers 14 residues. After removal of 6 bases from V and 1 base from J, the junction contained 8 bases not matched to a gene. For the CDR3, the DNA is TGCAGTGCAAGGGAGGGCACGAGCCAAGAGACCCAGTACTTC. Its protein is CSAREGTSQETQYF.

This clonotype has more than one count but fewer than ten. The chain combines TRBV9 with TRBJ2-1, with 9 bases that match TRBD2. CDR3 size: 16 residues. After removal of 4 bases from V and 2 bases from J, the junction contained 7 bases not matched to a gene. The germline gives CDR1 SGDLS, CDR2 YYNGEE. The CDR3 reads CASSQSGGRTYNEQFF. The CDR3 coding sequence is TGTGCCAGCAGCCAAAGCGGGGGGCGGACCTACAATGAGCAGTTCTTC.

Many counts were recorded for this clonotype. The genes are TRBV7-9 and TRBJ2-5, with D unclear. The CDR3 is 14 residues long. Trimming cost V 1 base and J 0 bases, with 6 bases left between them. Looked up from germline, CDR1 is SEHNR and CDR2 is FQNEAQ (reference sequence). CDR3 in amino acids: CASSLGVYQETQYF. In nucleotides, the CDR3 is TGTGCCAGCAGCTTAGGGGTGTACCAAGAGACCCAGTACTTC.

This clonotype came up many times. This rearrangement joins TRBV12-3 or TRBV12-4 to TRBJ1-2, with a tentative D call TRBD1 (5 bases). The CDR3 is 14 amino acids. V was pared by 6 bases and J by 4 bases, with 15 bases between. CDR3 in amino acids: CASSPDQGAYGYTF. In DNA form, the CDR3 reads TGTGCCAGCAGCCCCGATCAGGGTGCCTATGGCTACACCTTC.

This clonotype has a count of ten or more. This rearrangement joins TRBV2 to TRBJ2-3; no definite D call. The germline CDR1 and CDR2 sequences are SNHLY and FYNNEI. The CDR3 sequence is 14 residues long. V was cut by 3 bases and J by 2 bases, with 9 bases left in between. In DNA form, the CDR3 reads TGTGCCAGCAGTGATAGTGGATCCACAGATACGCAGTATTTT. This encodes CASSDSGSTDTQYF.

This clonotype appeared many times. The V and J genes are TRBV18 and TRBJ2-3; D uncertain. The CDR3 is made up of 14 amino acids. V lost 3 bases, J lost 6 bases, and 13 bases lay in between. Germline V gene lookup returns CDR1 KGHSH and CDR2 LQKENI. CDR3 region: CASSPAALPDTQYF. CDR3 nucleotide sequence: TGTGCCAGCTCACCGGCGGCCTTACCCGATACGCAGTATTTT.

This clonotype has a count of ten or more. This chain joins TRBV6-5 and TRBJ1-6, with D maybe TRBD1 (6 bases). From germline, CDR1 is MNHEY and CDR2 SVGAGI. V lost 1 base, J lost 7 bases, and 14 bases lay in between. The CDR3 runs 16 residues. Here the CDR3 reads CASSYYRGGDNSPLHF. CDR3 nucleotide sequence: TGTGCCAGCAGTTACTACAGAGGGGGAGACAATTCACCCCTCCACTTT.

This clonotype came up many times. The rearrangement links TRBV12-3 or TRBV12-4 to TRBJ2-7; D possibly corresponds to TRBD1 (5 bases). The V end lost 3 bases, the J end lost 0 bases, and 9 bases lay between the germline ends. The CDR3 runs 14 residues. The CDR3 region has the DNA TGTGCCAGCAGTTTTCGGCAGGGCTCCTACGAGCAGTACTTC. Protein product: CASSFRQGSYEQYF.

The table lists this clonotype with many counts. The CDR3 loop is CASSRPPSGGNSYNEQFF. CDR3 in DNA: TGTGCCAGCAGCCGTCCTCCTAGCGGGGGGAACTCCTACAATGAGCAGTTCTTC. The chain links TRBV7-2 to TRBJ2-1, with TRBD2 matching over 11 bases. Germline CDR1 reads SGHTA; CDR2 reads FQGNSA. The CDR3 is 18 residues long. Germline trimming cut 5 bases from V and 0 bases from J; bases unmatched to any gene: 9. Together with reference TRBV7-2 and TRBJ2-1, the CDR3 gives the full variable domain: GAGVSQSPSNKVTEKGKDVELRCDPISGHTALYWYRQSLGQGLEFLIYFQGNSAPDKSGLPSDRFSAERTGGSVSTLTIQRTQQEDSAVYLCASSRPPSGGNSYNEQFFGPGTRLTVL.

This clonotype has at least ten counts. This sequence joins TRBV4-1 and TRBJ1-4; tentatively, D is TRBD1 (6 bases). CDR1 and CDR2 from the germline V gene are MGHRA and YSYEKL. The ends were cut back, 2 bases at V and 10 bases at J, with 14 bases in the middle. The CDR3 covers 14 residues. The CDR3 loop is CASSQFSGDGKLFF. The CDR3 DNA sequence: TGCGCCAGCAGCCAATTCTCAGGGGACGGAAAACTGTTTTTT.